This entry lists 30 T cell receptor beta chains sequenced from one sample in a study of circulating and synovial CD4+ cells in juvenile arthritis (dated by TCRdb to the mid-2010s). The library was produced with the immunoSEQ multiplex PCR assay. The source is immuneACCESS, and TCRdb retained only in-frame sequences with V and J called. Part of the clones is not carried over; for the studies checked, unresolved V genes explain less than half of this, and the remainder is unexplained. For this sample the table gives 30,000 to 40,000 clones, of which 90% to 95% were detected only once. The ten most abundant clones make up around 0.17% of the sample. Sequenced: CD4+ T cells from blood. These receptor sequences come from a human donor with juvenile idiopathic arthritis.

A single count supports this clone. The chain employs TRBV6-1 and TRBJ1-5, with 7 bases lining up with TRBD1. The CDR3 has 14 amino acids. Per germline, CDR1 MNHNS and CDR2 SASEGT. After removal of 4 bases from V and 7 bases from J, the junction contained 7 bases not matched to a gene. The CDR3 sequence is CASSGATGKQPQHF. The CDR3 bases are TGTGCCAGCAGTGGGGCGACAGGGAAACAGCCCCAGCATTTT.

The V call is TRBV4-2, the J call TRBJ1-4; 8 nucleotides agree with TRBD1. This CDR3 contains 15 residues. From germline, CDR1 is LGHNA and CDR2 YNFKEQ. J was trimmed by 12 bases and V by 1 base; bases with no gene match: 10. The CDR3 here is CASSQASLDRVELFF. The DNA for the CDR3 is TGTGCCAGCAGCCAAGCGTCCCTGGACAGGGTCGAACTGTTTTTT.

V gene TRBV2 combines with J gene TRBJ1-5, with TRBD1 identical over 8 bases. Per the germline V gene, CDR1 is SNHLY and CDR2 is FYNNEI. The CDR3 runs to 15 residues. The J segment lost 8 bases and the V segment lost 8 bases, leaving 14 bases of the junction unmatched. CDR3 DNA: TGTGCCAGCCGAACGGGACAGGTGAATTTCGAGCCCCAGCATTTT. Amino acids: CASRTGQVNFEPQHF.

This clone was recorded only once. The CDR3 is CASSLQRSTGELFF. The DNA for the CDR3 is TGTGCCAGCAGCTTGCAGAGGAGCACCGGGGAGCTGTTTTTT. The chain combines TRBV7-2 with TRBJ2-2; no clear D. The germline V gene has CDR1 SGHTA and CDR2 FQGNSA. The CDR3 loop spans 14 amino acids. Trimming took 3 bases from V and 4 from J, leaving 9 bases between them. Based on the CDR3 plus reference TRBV7-2 and TRBJ2-2, the full variable domain is GAGVSQSPSNKVTEKGKDVELRCDPISGHTALYWYRQSLGQGLEFLIYFQGNSAPDKSGLPSDRFSAERTGGSVSTLTIQRTQQEDSAVYLCASSLQRSTGELFFGEGSRLTVL.

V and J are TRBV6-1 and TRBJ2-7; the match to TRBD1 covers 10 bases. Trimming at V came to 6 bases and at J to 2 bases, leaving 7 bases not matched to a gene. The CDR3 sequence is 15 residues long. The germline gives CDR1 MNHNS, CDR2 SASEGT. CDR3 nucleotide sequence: TGTGCCAGCAGCCCGCGGGACAGGGGTCCCTACGAGCAGTACTTC. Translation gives CASSPRDRGPYEQYF.

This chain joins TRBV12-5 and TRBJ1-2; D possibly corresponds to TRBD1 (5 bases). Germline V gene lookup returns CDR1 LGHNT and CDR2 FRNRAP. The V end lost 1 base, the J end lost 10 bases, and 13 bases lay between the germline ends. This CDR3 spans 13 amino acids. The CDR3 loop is CASGLDHRKDYTF. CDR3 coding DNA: TGTGCTAGTGGTTTGGACCACAGGAAAGACTACACCTTC.

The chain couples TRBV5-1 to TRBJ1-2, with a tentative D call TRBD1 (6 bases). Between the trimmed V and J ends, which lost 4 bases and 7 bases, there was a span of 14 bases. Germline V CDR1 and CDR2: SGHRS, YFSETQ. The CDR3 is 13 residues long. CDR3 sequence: CASSLTGIGGYTF. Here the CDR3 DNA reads TGCGCCAGCAGCCTCACAGGGATCGGTGGCTACACCTTC. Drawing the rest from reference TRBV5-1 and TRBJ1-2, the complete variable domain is KAGVTQTPRYLIKTRGQQVTLSCSPISGHRSVSWYQQTPGQGLQFLFEYFSETQRNKGNFPGRFSGRQFSNSRSEMNVSTLELGDSALYLCASSLTGIGGYTFGSGTRLTVV.

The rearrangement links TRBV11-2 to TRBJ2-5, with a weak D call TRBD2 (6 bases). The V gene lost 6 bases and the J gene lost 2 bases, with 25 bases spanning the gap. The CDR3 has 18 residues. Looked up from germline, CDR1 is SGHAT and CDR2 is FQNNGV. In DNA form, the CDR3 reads TGTGCCAGCAGGCGCATAAGGGGCGACCGGAGGGATCAAGAGACCCAGTACTTC. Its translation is CASRRIRGDRRDQETQYF.

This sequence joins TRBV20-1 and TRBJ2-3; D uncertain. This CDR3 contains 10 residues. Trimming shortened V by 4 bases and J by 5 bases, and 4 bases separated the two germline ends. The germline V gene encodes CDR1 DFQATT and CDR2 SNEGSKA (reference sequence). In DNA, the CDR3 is TGCAGTGCTACTCTAGATACGCAGTATTTT. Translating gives CSATLDTQYF.

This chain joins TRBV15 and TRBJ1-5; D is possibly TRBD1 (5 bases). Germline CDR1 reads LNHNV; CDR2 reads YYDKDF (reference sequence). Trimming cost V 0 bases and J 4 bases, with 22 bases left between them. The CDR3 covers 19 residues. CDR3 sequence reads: CATSRDYVGGGSMNQPQHF. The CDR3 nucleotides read TGTGCCACCAGCAGAGATTATGTGGGGGGTGGGTCTATGAATCAGCCCCAGCATTTT.

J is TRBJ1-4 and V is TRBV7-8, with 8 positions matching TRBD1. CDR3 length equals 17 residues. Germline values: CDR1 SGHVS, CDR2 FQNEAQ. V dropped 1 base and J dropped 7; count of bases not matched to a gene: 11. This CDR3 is CASSLGGGQARGEKLFF. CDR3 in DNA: TGTGCCAGCAGCTTAGGAGGGGGACAGGCCAGAGGTGAAAAACTGTTTTTT.

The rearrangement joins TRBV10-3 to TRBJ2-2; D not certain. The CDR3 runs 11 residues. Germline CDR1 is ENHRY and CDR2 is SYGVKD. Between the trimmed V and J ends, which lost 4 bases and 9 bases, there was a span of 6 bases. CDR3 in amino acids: CAISVRRELFF. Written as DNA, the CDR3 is TGTGCCATCAGTGTCAGGAGGGAGCTGTTTTTT.

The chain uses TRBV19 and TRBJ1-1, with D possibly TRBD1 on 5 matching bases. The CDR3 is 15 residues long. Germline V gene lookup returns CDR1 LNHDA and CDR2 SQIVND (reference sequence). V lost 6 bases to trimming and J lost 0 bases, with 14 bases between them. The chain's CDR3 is CASRILEGLNTEAFF. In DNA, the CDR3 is TGTGCCAGTAGGATCTTGGAGGGGTTGAACACTGAAGCTTTCTTT.

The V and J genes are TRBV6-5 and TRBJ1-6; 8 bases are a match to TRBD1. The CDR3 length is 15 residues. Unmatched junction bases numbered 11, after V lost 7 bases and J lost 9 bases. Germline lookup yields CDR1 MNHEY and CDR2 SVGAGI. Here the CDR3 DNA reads TGTGCCAGCACTAAACTGGGGGGACAGGTTTCACCCCTCCACTTT. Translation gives CASTKLGGQVSPLHF.

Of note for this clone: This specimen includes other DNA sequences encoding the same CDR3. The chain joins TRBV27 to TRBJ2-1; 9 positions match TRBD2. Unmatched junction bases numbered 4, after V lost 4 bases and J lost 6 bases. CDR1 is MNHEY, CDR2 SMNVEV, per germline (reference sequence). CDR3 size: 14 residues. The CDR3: CASSYAGGSNEQFF. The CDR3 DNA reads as TGTGCCAGCAGTTACGCGGGGGGGAGCAATGAGCAGTTCTTC.

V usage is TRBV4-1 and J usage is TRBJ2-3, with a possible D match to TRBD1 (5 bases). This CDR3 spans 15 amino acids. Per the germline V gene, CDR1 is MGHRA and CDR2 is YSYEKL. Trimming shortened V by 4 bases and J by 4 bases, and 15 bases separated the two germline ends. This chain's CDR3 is CASSPNRLFSDTQYF. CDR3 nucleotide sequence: TGCGCCAGCAGCCCAAACAGGCTGTTTTCAGATACGCAGTATTTT.

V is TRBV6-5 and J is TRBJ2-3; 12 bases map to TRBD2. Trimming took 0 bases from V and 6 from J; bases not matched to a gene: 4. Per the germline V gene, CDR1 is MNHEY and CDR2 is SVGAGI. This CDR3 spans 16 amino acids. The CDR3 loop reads CASSYSGLAGLDTQYF. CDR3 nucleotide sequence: TGTGCCAGCAGTTACTCGGGACTAGCGGGTCTTGATACGCAGTATTTT.

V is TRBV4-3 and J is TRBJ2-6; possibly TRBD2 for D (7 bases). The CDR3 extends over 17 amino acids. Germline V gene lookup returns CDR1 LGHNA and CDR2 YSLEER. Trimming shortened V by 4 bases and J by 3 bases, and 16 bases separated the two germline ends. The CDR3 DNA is TGCGCCAGCAGCCCGACGACGGGGGGCGTTGGGGCCAACGTCCTGACTTTC. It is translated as CASSPTTGGVGANVLTF.

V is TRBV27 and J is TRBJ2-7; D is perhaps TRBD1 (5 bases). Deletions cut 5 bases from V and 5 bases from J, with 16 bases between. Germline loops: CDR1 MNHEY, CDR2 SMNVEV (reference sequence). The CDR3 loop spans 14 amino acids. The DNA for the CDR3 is TGTGCCAGCAGTCCTGTAAACCCAGGGCACGAGCAGTACTTC. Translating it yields CASSPVNPGHEQYF.

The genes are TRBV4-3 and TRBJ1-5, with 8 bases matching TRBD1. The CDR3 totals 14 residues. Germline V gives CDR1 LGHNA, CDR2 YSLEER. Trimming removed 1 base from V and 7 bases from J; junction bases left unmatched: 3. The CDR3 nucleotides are TGCGCCAGCAGCCAAGGGACAGGGCAGCAGCCCCAGCATTTT. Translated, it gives CASSQGTGQQPQHF.

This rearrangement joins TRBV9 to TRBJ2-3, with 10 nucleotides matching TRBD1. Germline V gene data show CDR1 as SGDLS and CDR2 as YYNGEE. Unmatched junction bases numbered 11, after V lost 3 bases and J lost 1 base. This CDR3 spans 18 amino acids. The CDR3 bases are TGTGCCAGCAGCGCGGAGTTGGGACAGGGGCCTCGCACAGATACGCAGTATTTT. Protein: CASSAELGQGPRTDTQYF.

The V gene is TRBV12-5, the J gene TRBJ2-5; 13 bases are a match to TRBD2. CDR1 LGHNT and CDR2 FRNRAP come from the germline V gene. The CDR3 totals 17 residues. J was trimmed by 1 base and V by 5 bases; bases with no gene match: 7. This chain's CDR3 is CASGKTGLAGTQETQYF. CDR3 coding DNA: TGTGCTAGTGGTAAGACGGGACTAGCGGGAACCCAAGAGACCCAGTACTTC.

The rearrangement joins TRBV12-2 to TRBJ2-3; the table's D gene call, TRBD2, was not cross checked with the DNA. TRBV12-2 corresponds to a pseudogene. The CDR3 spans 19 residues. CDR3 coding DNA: TGTGCAAGTCGCATCACTCGGAGCGGGGAGGGTACTAGCACAGATACGCAGTATTTT. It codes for CASRITRSGEGTSTDTQYF.

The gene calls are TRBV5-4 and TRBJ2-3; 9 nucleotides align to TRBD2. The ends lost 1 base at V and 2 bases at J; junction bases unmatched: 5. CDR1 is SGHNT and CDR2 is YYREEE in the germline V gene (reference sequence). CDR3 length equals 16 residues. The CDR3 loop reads CASSLKLAGYTDTQYF. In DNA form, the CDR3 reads TGTGCCAGCAGCTTGAAGCTAGCGGGGTACACAGATACGCAGTATTTT.

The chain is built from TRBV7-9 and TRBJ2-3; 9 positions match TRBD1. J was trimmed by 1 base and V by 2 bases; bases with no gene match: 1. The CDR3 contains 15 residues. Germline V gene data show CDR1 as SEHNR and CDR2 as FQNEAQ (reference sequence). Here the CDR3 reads CASSLRTGGTDTQYF. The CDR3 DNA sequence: TGTGCCAGCAGCTTAAGGACAGGGGGCACAGATACGCAGTATTTT.

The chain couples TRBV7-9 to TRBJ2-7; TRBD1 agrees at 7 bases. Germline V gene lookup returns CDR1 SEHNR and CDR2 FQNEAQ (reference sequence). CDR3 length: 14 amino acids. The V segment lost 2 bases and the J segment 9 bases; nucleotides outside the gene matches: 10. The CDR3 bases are TGTGCCAGCAGCTTACGAACGGGACAGAACCTGCAGTACTTC. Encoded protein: CASSLRTGQNLQYF.

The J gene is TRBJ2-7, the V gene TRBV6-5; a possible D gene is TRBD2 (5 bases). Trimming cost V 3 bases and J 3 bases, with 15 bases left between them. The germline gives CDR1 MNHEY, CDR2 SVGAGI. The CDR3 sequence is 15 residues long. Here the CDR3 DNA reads TGTGCCAGCAGTTATGACGTTCAGAGGGACTACGAGCAGTACTTC. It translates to CASSYDVQRDYEQYF.

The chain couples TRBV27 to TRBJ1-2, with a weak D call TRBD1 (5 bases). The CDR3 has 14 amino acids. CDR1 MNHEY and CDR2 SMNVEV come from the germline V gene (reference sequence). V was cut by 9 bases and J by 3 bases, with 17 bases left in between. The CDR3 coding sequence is TGTGCCAGTAAAAATGGGGCAGGGTACTATGGCTACACCTTC. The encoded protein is CASKNGAGYYGYTF.

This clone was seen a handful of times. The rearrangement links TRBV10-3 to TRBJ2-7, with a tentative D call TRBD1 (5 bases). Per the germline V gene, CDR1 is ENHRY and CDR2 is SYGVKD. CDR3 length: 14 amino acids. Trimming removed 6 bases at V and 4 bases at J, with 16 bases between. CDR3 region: CAIRSGAADYEQYF. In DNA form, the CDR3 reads TGTGCCATCAGGAGTGGGGCGGCGGATTACGAGCAGTACTTC.

CDR3 in amino acids: CASSPGQGRNTIYF. The CDR3 bases are TGTGCCAGCAGCCCCGGACAGGGGCGAAACACCATATATTTT. The rearrangement joins TRBV25-1 to TRBJ1-3; TRBD1 agrees at 9 bases. Per the germline V gene, CDR1 is MGHDK and CDR2 is SYGVNS. The CDR3 has 14 amino acids. With 6 bases clipped from V and 5 bases from J, the junction kept 5 bases outside the gene matches.